This T cell receptor beta chain was captured by sequencing in a study of cytomegalovirus exposure and HLA in healthy donors. Vbeta (60) and Jbeta (13) primers were used in the PCR. The method was immunoSEQ multiplex PCR; TCRdb's version includes in-frame clones alone and lacks a portion of them. The sample consists of around 170,000 clones, over 70% of them appearing once. The CDR3 runs to 17 residues. Germline lookup yields CDR1 MNHEY and CDR2 SMNVEV (reference sequence). V was shortened by 6 bases and J by 0 bases, with 15 bases between the two germline ends. This receptor was obtained from a woman aged 40 to 50 in good health and CMV-seropositive. Sequencing was performed on PBMCs. V is TRBV27 and J is TRBJ1-6; no definite D call. Here the CDR3 reads CASRGALRGSYNSPLHF. The CDR3 region has the DNA TGTGCCAGCAGGGGAGCCCTACGCGGCTCCTATAATTCACCCCTCCACTTT.